These 27 T cell receptor beta chains were sequenced from one sample in a study of human CD8 memory T cell subsets. The authors made TCR beta libraries using UMI-labeled 5' RACE. After re-calling the 5' RACE reads, TCRdb lists one entry per CDR3 protein, DNA absent. Recorded here are roughly 5,000 distinct CDR3 sequences; the top ten clones represent about 24%. The sequencing input was CD8+ effector memory T cells (TEM) sorted from PBMCs. Subset denoted: effector memory CD8 T cells, CCR7- CD45RO+ CD95+. All receptors derive from a human donor in good health.

The chain combines TRBV15 with TRBJ2-7. This CDR3 spans 13 amino acids. CDR1 is LNHNV, CDR2 YYDKDF, per germline (reference sequence). CDR3 sequence: CATSQTETYEQYF.

This chain uses TRBV12-3 or TRBV12-4 with TRBJ2-1; TCRdb gives TRBD2 as the D gene, but with no DNA this cannot be confirmed. The CDR3 runs to 15 residues. The CDR3 sequence is CASSFPSGMDNEQFF.

Frequency places this clonotype as medium-sized (0.01 to 0.1%). The chain combines TRBV4-2 with TRBJ2-2; no DNA is available, so the TRBD2 call from TCRdb remains unchecked. Per germline, CDR1 LGHNA and CDR2 YNFKEQ. The CDR3 is 17 residues long. CDR3 region: CASSQELAGGTTGELFF.

Considering frequency, this clonotype is medium-sized. This chain joins TRBV7-6 and TRBJ2-3; absent DNA, TCRdb's TRBD2 call cannot be checked. The CDR3 runs 14 residues. In germline, CDR1 is SGHVS, CDR2 FNYEAQ. The CDR3 protein is CATGGEGPSDTQYF. The variable domain in full, with the rest retrieved from reference TRBV7-6 and TRBJ2-3, is GAGVSQSPRYKVTKRGQDVALRCDPISGHVSLYWYRQALGQGPEFLTYFNYEAQQDKSGLPNDRFSAERPEGSISTLTIQRTEQRDSAMYRCATGGEGPSDTQYFGPGTRLTVL.

CDR3 amino acids: CSVEEGRTSSYNEQFF. This sequence joins TRBV29-1 and TRBJ2-1; there is no DNA to check the TCRdb D call of TRBD2. The CDR3 is made up of 16 amino acids. The germline gives CDR1 SQVTM, CDR2 ANQGSEA.

The chain recombines TRBV4-2 with TRBJ2-1. The CDR3 totals 13 residues. Germline V gene lookup returns CDR1 LGHNA and CDR2 YNFKEQ. CDR3 residues: CASSQSEFLEQFF.

The gene calls are TRBV4-3 and TRBJ2-6. This CDR3 is 16 amino acids long. CDR1 and CDR2 from the germline V gene are LGHNA and YSLEER. CDR3 sequence reads: CASSQEGNSGANVLTF.

The J gene is TRBJ2-3, the V gene TRBV6-4; TCRdb returns TRBD2, unconfirmable since there is no DNA. Germline V gene lookup returns CDR1 MRHNA and CDR2 SNTAGT. This CDR3 region has 14 residues. The CDR3 loop is CASSDDGGANTQYF.

The chain links TRBV20-1 to TRBJ2-5; TCRdb gives TRBD2 as the D gene, but with no DNA this cannot be confirmed. CDR1 and CDR2 (germline): DFQATT, SNEGSKA (reference sequence). CDR3 length: 15 amino acids. The CDR3 here is CSARVAAPSQETQYF.

The chain joins TRBV7-9 to TRBJ2-1; without DNA, the TCRdb call of TRBD1 cannot be checked. The germline V gene has CDR1 SEHNR and CDR2 FQNEAQ (reference sequence). The CDR3 is 17 residues long. This CDR3 reads CASSVPSSGTLYNEQFF.

The chain couples TRBV7-9 to TRBJ2-2; TCRdb outputs TRBD1, but without DNA this stays unchecked. Germline loops: CDR1 SEHNR, CDR2 FQNEAQ (reference sequence). The CDR3 spans 14 residues. The CDR3 loop is CAGRNRGDAGELFF. Drawing the rest from reference TRBV7-9 and TRBJ2-2, the complete variable domain is DTGVSQNPRHKITKRGQNVTFRCDPISEHNRLYWYRQTLGQGPEFLTYFQNEAQLEKSRLLSDRFSAERPKGSFSTLEIQRTEQGDSAMYLCAGRNRGDAGELFFGEGSRLTVL.

The rearrangement links TRBV6-4 to TRBJ2-6; TCRdb outputs TRBD1, but without DNA this stays unchecked. Per germline, CDR1 MRHNA and CDR2 SNTAGT. The CDR3 is made up of 16 amino acids. CDR3 in amino acids: CASSQTGPSGANVLTF.

This clonotype is deemed medium-sized by its frequency. The gene calls are TRBV15 and TRBJ2-1; the D call of TRBD2 rests on TCRdb alone, since no DNA is present to check it. The CDR3 is made up of 15 amino acids. The V gene's germline CDR1 is LNHNV and CDR2 YYDKDF (reference sequence). The CDR3 loop reads CATSTGTSGNNEQFF.

The gene calls are TRBV9 and TRBJ2-1. The CDR3 loop spans 16 amino acids. Germline values: CDR1 SGDLS, CDR2 YYNGEE. The CDR3 protein is CASSVLGESSYNEQFF.

The rearrangement joins TRBV6-2 or TRBV6-3 to TRBJ1-5; absent DNA, TCRdb's TRBD1 call cannot be checked. The CDR3 is 17 amino acids. Germline V CDR1 and CDR2: MNHEY, SVGEGT. Here the CDR3 reads CASRSAGEARDNQPQHF.

The rearrangement uses TRBV6-4 and TRBJ2-3; without DNA, the TCRdb call of TRBD1 cannot be checked. The CDR3 consists of 13 residues. Germline loops: CDR1 MRHNA, CDR2 SNTAGT. The CDR3 here is CATSTGSTDTQYF.

The rearrangement links TRBV18 to TRBJ2-5; TCRdb returns TRBD2, unconfirmable since there is no DNA. Per the germline V gene, CDR1 is KGHSH and CDR2 is LQKENI. This CDR3 region has 17 residues. The CDR3 spells CASSPGLRTSIQETQYF.

The gene calls are TRBV5-6 and TRBJ2-6. CDR1 SGHDT and CDR2 YYEEEE come from the germline V gene. This CDR3 is 17 amino acids long. CDR3 in amino acids: CASSLAGSSSGANVLTF. Full variable domain (rest looked up from reference TRBV5-6 and TRBJ2-6): DAGVTQSPTHLIKTRGQQVTLRCSPKSGHDTVSWYQQALGQGPQFIFQYYEEEERQRGNFPDRFSGHQFPNYSSELNVNALLLGDSALYLCASSLAGSSSGANVLTFGAGSRLTVL.

This chain links TRBV6-4 with TRBJ2-3; the D call from TCRdb, TRBD1, cannot be confirmed without DNA. This CDR3 has 14 residues. Germline loops: CDR1 MRHNA, CDR2 SNTAGT. CDR3 residues: CASSDSTGTDTQYF.

The gene calls are TRBV6-6 and TRBJ2-7; TCRdb designates TRBD1, a call that cannot be tested without DNA. Germline CDR1 is MNHNY and CDR2 is SVGAGI (reference sequence). The CDR3 has 14 amino acids. CDR3: CASSGGPSSYEQYF.

This clonotype is medium-sized by frequency. The rearrangement uses TRBV15 and TRBJ1-1. The length of the CDR3 is 15 residues. Germline CDR1 LNHNV, CDR2 YYDKDF (reference sequence). The CDR3: CATSRDREGSTEAFF.

The rearrangement uses TRBV6-4 and TRBJ2-3; TCRdb lists TRBD2, though no DNA is available to test this call. The CDR3 has 17 residues. CDR1 is MRHNA and CDR2 is SNTAGT in the germline V gene. The CDR3 here is CASSESGTSGGADTQYF.

The chain couples TRBV7-2 to TRBJ1-5. Germline V gene data show CDR1 as SGHTA and CDR2 as FQGNSA. The CDR3 loop spans 14 amino acids. The CDR3 spells CASSLDPRYQPQHF.

The CDR3 protein is CASSDQGETGELFF. The rearrangement uses TRBV6-4 and TRBJ2-2; the D call of TRBD1 rests on TCRdb alone, since no DNA is present to check it. Germline-derived CDR1 and CDR2 are MRHNA and SNTAGT. The CDR3 contains 14 residues.

This chain connects TRBV15 to TRBJ1-4; TCRdb names TRBD1, which stays unverified in the absence of DNA. This CDR3 is built from 16 residues. Germline CDR1 LNHNV, CDR2 YYDKDF (reference sequence). The CDR3 spells CATSRQTGQGNEKLFF.

The CDR3 protein is CASSPGPNSGANVLTF. This sequence joins TRBV4-3 and TRBJ2-6; the D call of TRBD1 rests on TCRdb alone, since no DNA is present to check it. The length of the CDR3 is 16 residues. CDR1 and CDR2 (germline): LGHNA, YSLEER.

V gene TRBV11-2 combines with J gene TRBJ2-1; TCRdb names TRBD1, which stays unverified in the absence of DNA. CDR3 size: 15 residues. Germline CDR1 is SGHAT and CDR2 is FQNNGV. CDR3 region: CASTSGTGAPNEQFF.